This entry lists 28 T cell receptor beta chains sequenced from one sample in a study of blood T cell repertoires in COVID-19. The protocol was immunoSEQ multiplex PCR, while the TCRdb copy is restricted to in-frame clones and leaves out a portion. The table has 200,000 to 300,000 clones, 75% to 90% seen once. Sequences were obtained from peripheral blood. These receptors all come from a man aged 30-40 years with active or convalescent COVID-19.

The V and J genes are TRBV5-1 and TRBJ2-5; weak D call: TRBD1 (6 bases). The CDR3 runs 14 residues. Germline-derived CDR1 and CDR2 are SGHRS and YFSETQ. Deletions cut 4 bases from V and 2 bases from J, with 12 bases between. This chain's CDR3 is CASSEDSTQETQYF. The CDR3 coding sequence is TGCGCCAGCAGCGAGGACAGTACACAAGAGACCCAGTACTTC.

The rearrangement joins TRBV4-3 to TRBJ2-2; TRBD2 aligns across 7 bases. This CDR3 region has 15 residues. J was trimmed by 5 bases and V by 3 bases; bases with no gene match: 6. CDR1 LGHNA and CDR2 YSLEER come from the germline V gene. The CDR3 protein is CASSQNSGLTGELFF. The CDR3 nucleotides read TGCGCCAGCAGCCAGAATAGCGGGCTGACCGGGGAGCTGTTTTTT.

This rearrangement joins TRBV5-4 to TRBJ2-1, with D possibly TRBD1 on 7 matching bases. There are 14 residues in the CDR3. CDR1 SGHNT and CDR2 YYREEE come from the germline V gene (reference sequence). Trimming removed 4 bases from V and 5 bases from J, with 13 bases in between. The CDR3 bases are TGTGCCAGCAGCGGGCGGGACAGAAACAATGAGCAGTTCTTC. Amino acid sequence: CASSGRDRNNEQFF.

J is TRBJ2-7 and V is TRBV9; D is unresolved. The CDR3 covers 15 residues. Germline V gives CDR1 SGDLS, CDR2 YYNGEE. With 0 bases removed from V and 2 bases from J, the gap between germline ends came to 12 bases. The chain's CDR3 is CASSVGISGTYEQYF. CDR3 sequence (DNA): TGTGCCAGCAGCGTAGGTATTAGTGGTACCTACGAGCAGTACTTC.

This sequence joins TRBV11-2 and TRBJ1-4; possible D gene TRBD1, 6 bases. CDR1 is SGHAT, CDR2 FQNNGV, per germline. CDR3 length: 17 amino acids. The V gene lost 4 bases and the J gene lost 3 bases, with 18 bases spanning the gap. The CDR3 protein is CASSSPGAGVANEKLFF. The DNA for the CDR3 is TGTGCCAGCAGCTCCCCAGGGGCGGGAGTGGCTAATGAAAAACTGTTTTTT.

The CDR3 nucleotides are TGCGCCAGCAGCCCAGCGCCGGGGAAGACGAATTCACCCCTCCACTTT. This encodes CASSPAPGKTNSPLHF. This chain joins TRBV4-1 and TRBJ1-6; D call uncertain. Trimming took off 4 bases at V and 7 bases at J, with 17 bases between the two ends. This CDR3 is 16 amino acids long. In germline, CDR1 is MGHRA, CDR2 YSYEKL.

The rearrangement uses TRBV7-8 and TRBJ2-3; 8 bases map to TRBD2. Looked up from germline, CDR1 is SGHVS and CDR2 is FQNEAQ. The CDR3 runs to 17 residues. V was clipped by 4 bases and J by 0 bases; unmatched bases: 9. CDR3 region: CASSSNELAASTDTQYF. CDR3 sequence (DNA): TGTGCCAGCAGCTCGAACGAACTAGCGGCGAGCACAGATACGCAGTATTTT. Complete variable domain (other parts from reference TRBV7-8 and TRBJ2-3): GAGVSQSPRYKVAKRGQDVALRCDPISGHVSLFWYQQALGQGPEFLTYFQNEAQLDKSGLPSDRFFAERPEGSVSTLKIQRTQQEDSAVYLCASSSNELAASTDTQYFGPGTRLTVL.

The CDR3 region is CASSPPPGYATGNTIYF. CDR3 sequence (DNA): TGTGCCAGCAGCCCCCCCCCGGGGTATGCCACTGGAAACACCATATATTTT. J is TRBJ1-3 and V is TRBV9; D not certain. In germline, CDR1 is SGDLS, CDR2 YYNGEE. CDR3 length: 17 residues. The ends were cut back, 4 bases at V and 2 bases at J, with 19 bases in the middle. Looking up the rest from reference TRBV9 and TRBJ1-3 gives the full variable domain: DSGVTQTPKHLITATGQRVTLRCSPRSGDLSVYWYQQSLDQGLQFLIQYYNGEERAKGNILERFSAQQFPDLHSELNLSSLELGDSALYFCASSPPPGYATGNTIYFGEGSWLTVV.

The chain joins TRBV6-2 or TRBV6-3 to TRBJ1-1, with 7 bases aligning to TRBD1. Germline CDR1 MNHEY, CDR2 SVGEGT. V shed 5 bases and J 1 base; nucleotides not matched to a gene: 4. CDR3 length: 14 residues. DNA for the CDR3: TGTGCCAGCAGTACACACAGGGGGAACACTGAAGCTTTCTTT. This gives the protein CASSTHRGNTEAFF.

The chain joins TRBV19 to TRBJ1-6; D is unresolved. This CDR3 has 17 amino acids. The V gene's germline CDR1 is LNHDA and CDR2 SQIVND (reference sequence). Trimming pared 5 bases from V and 7 bases from J, leaving 21 bases between. CDR3 in DNA: TGTGCCAGTAGTTCACCATTCTCAGGCACGATGAATTCACCCCTCCACTTT. Translated, it gives CASSSPFSGTMNSPLHF.

The chain carries TRBV27 and TRBJ1-5; no reliable D call. This CDR3 region has 13 residues. CDR1 and CDR2 from the germline V gene are MNHEY and SMNVEV (reference sequence). V was cut by 4 bases and J by 7 bases, with 11 bases left in between. The CDR3 loop is CASSSTLRQPQHF. CDR3 coding DNA: TGTGCCAGCAGTTCGACTTTAAGGCAGCCCCAGCATTTT.

This chain connects TRBV4-1 to TRBJ1-5, with 8 nucleotides matching TRBD1. V shed 4 bases and J 1 base; nucleotides not matched to a gene: 3. The V gene's germline CDR1 is MGHRA and CDR2 YSYEKL. The CDR3 has 15 amino acids. Here the CDR3 reads CASSLQGGSNQPQHF. The CDR3 bases are TGCGCCAGCAGCCTACAGGGGGGGAGCAATCAGCCCCAGCATTTT.

The chain carries TRBV6-5 and TRBJ2-1; TRBD2 agrees at 10 bases. V shed 6 bases, J shed 6 bases, and the junction held 8 bases outside the gene matches. From germline, CDR1 is MNHEY and CDR2 SVGAGI. The CDR3 has 15 residues. In DNA form, the CDR3 reads TGTGCCAGCAGGCAACTAGCGGGGTTAGTCAATGAGCAGTTCTTC. This gives the protein CASRQLAGLVNEQFF.

The count of this clone is one. The chain recombines TRBV11-2 with TRBJ2-7; D is ambiguous. V was clipped by 2 bases and J by 0 bases, with 11 bases between them. The CDR3 is 15 amino acids. Germline assignment: CDR1 SGHAT and CDR2 FQNNGV. The CDR3 sequence is CASSLSRVSSYEQYF. The CDR3 nucleotides read TGTGCCAGCAGCTTAAGTCGCGTTAGCTCCTACGAGCAGTACTTC.

The chain combines TRBV6-1 with TRBJ1-2, with 9 bases matching TRBD1. Germline V gene sequence: CDR1 MNHNS, CDR2 SASEGT. The CDR3 is 14 residues long. Unmatched junction bases numbered 7, after V lost 5 bases and J lost 6 bases. CDR3 loop: CASSSSDRGDGYTF. Written as DNA, the CDR3 is TGTGCCAGCAGTTCCTCGGACAGGGGTGATGGCTACACCTTC.

In this sample, this clone turned up a few times. V is TRBV7-9 and J is TRBJ1-1; 7 bases agree with TRBD1. Germline V gene lookup returns CDR1 SEHNR and CDR2 FQNEAQ (reference sequence). The CDR3 length is 14 residues. The trim removed 0 bases at V and 5 bases at J, leaving 3 bases unmatched. CDR3 sequence reads: CASSLASTGTEAFF. CDR3 sequence (DNA): TGTGCCAGCAGCTTAGCGTCGACAGGGACTGAAGCTTTCTTT.

The V gene is TRBV25-1, the J gene TRBJ1-6; TRBD1 agrees at 7 bases. Unmatched junction bases numbered 4, after V lost 3 bases and J lost 5 bases. The CDR3 has 15 residues. The germline CDR1 and CDR2 sequences are MGHDK and SYGVNS. CDR3 loop: CASSDRDSNNSPLHF. CDR3 DNA: TGTGCCAGCAGTGACCGGGACAGTAATAATTCACCCCTCCACTTT.

The chain recombines TRBV10-2 with TRBJ1-1; no reliable D call. Per germline, CDR1 WSHSY and CDR2 SAAADI. The CDR3 is 13 residues long. Trimming pared 6 bases from V and 3 bases from J, leaving 11 bases between. In nucleotides, the CDR3 is TGCGCCAGCAGCGGCCTGAGGTACACTGAAGCTTTCTTT. Its translation: CASSGLRYTEAFF.

The V gene is TRBV11-2, the J gene TRBJ2-4, with D possibly matching TRBD1 (6 bases). The CDR3 spans 15 residues. V was cut by 4 bases and J by 8 bases, with 18 bases left in between. Germline CDR1 SGHAT, CDR2 FQNNGV. The CDR3 here is CASSYSQGMADIQYF. CDR3 nucleotides: TGTGCCAGCAGCTACAGCCAGGGGATGGCGGACATTCAGTACTTC.

This sequence joins TRBV7-9 and TRBJ1-4, with D perhaps matching TRBD1 (5 bases). V shed 5 bases and J shed 0 bases, with 10 bases lying between them. Germline V CDR1 and CDR2: SEHNR, FQNEAQ (reference sequence). CDR3 size: 15 residues. The CDR3, as DNA: TGTGCCAGCAGCCAAGAAGGGGCAACTAATGAAAAACTGTTTTTT. Translating it yields CASSQEGATNEKLFF.

The chain couples TRBV30 to TRBJ1-6; 7 positions agree with TRBD1. The CDR3 is made up of 13 amino acids. The V gene's germline CDR1 is GTSNPN and CDR2 SVGIG (reference sequence). Trimming took 3 bases from V and 10 from J; bases not matched to a gene: 6. CDR3 region: CAWSLGQASPLHF. CDR3 bases: TGTGCCTGGAGCCTCGGACAGGCGTCACCCCTCCACTTT.

In DNA, the CDR3 is TGTGCCAGCAGCTTAGAGATAAACAGGATAAACACTGAAGCTTTCTTT. This translates into CASSLEINRINTEAFF. The V and J genes are TRBV7-2 and TRBJ1-1, with D tentatively TRBD1 (5 bases). In germline, CDR1 is SGHTA, CDR2 FQGNSA. The CDR3 length is 16 residues. Trimming stripped 1 base from V and 2 bases from J, with 14 bases between.

The rearrangement links TRBV4-2 to TRBJ2-1; 9 positions agree with TRBD1. The CDR3 is 16 residues long. In germline, CDR1 is LGHNA, CDR2 YNFKEQ. The junction had 6 bases not matched to a gene; V was cut back by 4 bases and J by 2 bases. As DNA, the CDR3 is TGTGCCAGCAGCCTAAAAGACAGGGGGGCCTACAATGAGCAGTTCTTC. This codes for CASSLKDRGAYNEQFF.

The chain carries TRBV15 and TRBJ2-7; D gene uncertain. V lost 1 base, J lost 0 bases, and 10 bases lay in between. Germline CDR1 reads LNHNV; CDR2 reads YYDKDF (reference sequence). The CDR3 is 15 residues long. DNA of the CDR3: TGTGCCACCAGCAGAGTTGGTAGCACCTCCTACGAGCAGTACTTC. This codes for CATSRVGSTSYEQYF.

This clone was seen just once. The rearrangement uses TRBV19 and TRBJ1-1, with TRBD1 matching over 7 bases. The CDR3 spans 14 residues. Germline assignment: CDR1 LNHDA and CDR2 SQIVND (reference sequence). The ends lost 3 bases at V and 0 bases at J; junction bases unmatched: 1. The CDR3 is CASSMTGMNTEAFF. CDR3 sequence (DNA): TGTGCCAGTAGTATGACAGGGATGAACACTGAAGCTTTCTTT. Combining the CDR3 with reference TRBV19 and TRBJ1-1 gives the whole variable domain DGGITQSPKYLFRKEGQNVTLSCEQNLNHDAMYWYRQDPGQGLRLIYYSQIVNDFQKGDIAEGYSVSREKKESFPLTVTSAQKNPTAFYLCASSMTGMNTEAFFGQGTRLTVV.

The chain links TRBV12-3 or TRBV12-4 to TRBJ1-2; D is possibly TRBD1 (6 bases). The CDR3 has 11 residues. V was pared by 8 bases and J by 6 bases, with 10 bases between. The CDR3 spells CASSGVHGYTF. The CDR3 coding sequence is TGTGCCAGCTCAGGGGTCCATGGCTACACCTTC.

J is TRBJ1-1 and V is TRBV12-3 or TRBV12-4, with D possibly matching TRBD1 (5 bases). Between the trimmed V and J ends, which lost 4 bases and 1 base, there was a span of 7 bases. There are 13 residues in the CDR3. CDR3 sequence (DNA): TGTGCCAGCAGTTCGGACACGAACACTGAAGCTTTCTTT. It specifies CASSSDTNTEAFF.

This clone has only a few counts. The J gene is TRBJ2-7, the V gene TRBV2, with 10 bases lining up with TRBD2. This CDR3 region has 15 residues. The V gene's germline CDR1 is SNHLY and CDR2 FYNNEI. V gave up 7 bases and J gave up 5 bases; unmatched junction bases: 11. CDR3 bases: TGTGCCAGCAAGGGGCTAGCGGGGGTTTTGAACGAGCAGTACTTC. It codes for CASKGLAGVLNEQYF.